The clone carrying this T cell receptor (beta chain) was recorded at least ten times. Its target is not known. The record originates from a study of CD8+CD57+ T cells in acquired aplastic anemia. CD8+CD57+ cell expansion, shown by flow cytometry, had occurred in the patients selected for sequencing. Every patient presented with severe acquired aplastic anemia. General study points: Found in both controls and patients were some 31 CD8+ CDR3 sequences.

The template used for profiling TCR beta VDJ and CDR3 was genomic DNA. TCRdb used MiXCR to reprocess the reads, holding one entry per CDR3 protein. The table lists some 170,000 distinct CDR3 sequences, 63% of them singletons, with under 55% in the top ten. The sequence was collected from a human donor with aplastic anemia. Sequenced sample: sorted CD4+, CD8+, or CD8+CD57+ T cells (not recorded which) from PBMCs.

CDR3 residues: CATNWGAKNIQYF. CDR3 in DNA: TGTGCCACCAACTGGGGGGCCAAAAACATTCAGTACTTC. The chain combines TRBV24-1 with TRBJ2-4; possibly TRBD1 or TRBD2 for D (5 bases each). CDR1 KGHDR and CDR2 SFDVKD come from the germline V gene. The CDR3 has 13 amino acids. Between the trimmed V and J ends, which lost 8 bases and 1 base, there was a span of 8 bases.